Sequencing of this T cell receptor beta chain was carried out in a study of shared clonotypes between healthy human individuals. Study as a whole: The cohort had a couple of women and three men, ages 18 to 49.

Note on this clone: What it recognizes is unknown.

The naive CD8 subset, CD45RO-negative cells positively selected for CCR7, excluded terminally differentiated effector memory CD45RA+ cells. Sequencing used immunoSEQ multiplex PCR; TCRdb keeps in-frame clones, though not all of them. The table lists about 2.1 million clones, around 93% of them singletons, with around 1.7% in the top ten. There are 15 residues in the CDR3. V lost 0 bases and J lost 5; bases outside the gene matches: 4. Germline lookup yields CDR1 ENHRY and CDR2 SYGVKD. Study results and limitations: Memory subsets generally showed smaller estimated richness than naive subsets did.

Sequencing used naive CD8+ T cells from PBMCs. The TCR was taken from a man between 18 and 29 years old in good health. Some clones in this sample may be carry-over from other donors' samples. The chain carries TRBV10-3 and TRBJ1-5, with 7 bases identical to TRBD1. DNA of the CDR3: TGTGCCATCAGTGAGTCCGGGACAGACCATCAGCCCCAGCATTTT. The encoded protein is CAISESGTDHQPQHF.